This T cell receptor beta chain originates from a study of CD8 T cells in Susac syndrome. The multiple sclerosis controls were treatment-naive patients, and their relapsing-remitting disease was stable or active. It was negative isolation that provided the CD8+ and CD4+ T cells, whereas TEMRA cells were enriched by FACS. Germline-derived CDR1 and CDR2 are DFQATT and SNEGSKA (reference sequence). V dropped 2 bases and J dropped 0 bases, with 11 bases sitting between them. CDR3 length: 14 amino acids. Random hexamers primed reverse transcription of about 0.45 to 1 ug RNA. Coverage of TCR beta CDR3 amplification by immunoSEQ multiplex PCR extended to 54 Vbeta and 13 Jbeta. Via MiXCR, TCRdb re-called the immunoSEQ multiplex PCR reads, giving one row per CDR3 protein. The sample has approximately 300,000 distinct CDR3 sequences; 65% to 90% are singletons.

This receptor was taken from a human donor with multiple sclerosis. Sequenced material: CD8+ T cells from PBMCs. V is TRBV20-1 and J is TRBJ2-7; D is tentatively TRBD1 or TRBD2 (6 bases each). The CDR3 bases are TGCAGTGCTAGATCGGGGGCCCTCTCCTACGAGCAGTACTTC. It yields the protein CSARSGALSYEQYF.